Listed below are T cell receptor beta chains from one sample, sequenced in a study of blood T cell repertoires in COVID-19. Sequencing used immunoSEQ multiplex PCR; TCRdb keeps in-frame clones, though not all of them. The sample has some 530,000 clones; about nine tenths are singletons. The sample consisted of PBMCs or T cells enriched from blood (not recorded which). The receptors stem from a woman aged 55-75 years who had recovered from COVID-19. The CDR3 runs from the conserved cysteine through the conserved F or W. Each record gives: V gene, clone size, D gene, J gene, CDR3 protein, CDR3 DNA. A D gene is named only where the DNA matches it firmly. Clone size appears in some rows only: once, few, many, or a class for an expanded clone.

>TRBV2|-|-|TRBJ2-1
CASSSREQFF
TGTGCCAGCAGTTCCCGGGAGCAGTTCTTC
>TRBV24-1|few|-|TRBJ2-1
CATSDPNGNEQFF
TGTGCCACCAGTGACCCCAACGGCAATGAGCAGTTCTTC
>TRBV5-1|-|-|TRBJ1-6
CASSFQGYNSPLHF
TGCGCCAGCAGCTTTCAGGGTTATAATTCACCCCTCCACTTT
>TRBV2|-|-|TRBJ2-1
CASRSFEGFPSYNEQFF
TGTGCCAGCAGAAGTTTCGAGGGATTTCCCTCCTACAATGAGCAGTTCTTC
>TRBV7-6|-|TRBD2|TRBJ2-5
CASSFAGLAEQETQYF
TGTGCCAGCAGCTTCGCGGGACTAGCGGAACAAGAGACCCAGTACTTC
>TRBV7-9|once|TRBD2|TRBJ2-2
CASSQLAGANTGELFF
TGTGCCAGCAGCCAGCTAGCGGGGGCGAACACCGGGGAGCTGTTTTTT
>TRBV5-6|once|-|TRBJ2-7
CASSHEGLGAGAYEQYF
TGTGCCAGCAGCCACGAGGGATTGGGGGCGGGAGCCTACGAGCAGTACTTC
>TRBV30|-|-|TRBJ1-4
CAWMRYNEKLFF
TGTGCCTGGATGAGGTACAATGAAAAACTGTTTTTT
>TRBV28|-|TRBD1|TRBJ2-5
CASSPRGRRETQYF
TGTGCCAGCAGTCCCAGGGGGCGACGGGAGACCCAGTACTTC
>TRBV5-4|once|-|TRBJ2-1
CASSSTYNEQFF
TGTGCCAGCAGTTCAACTTACAATGAGCAGTTCTTC
>TRBV5-1|-|TRBD2|TRBJ2-1
CASHDPGGGADEQFF
TGCGCCAGCCACGACCCTGGCGGGGGGGCCGATGAGCAGTTCTTC
>TRBV6-5|-|-|TRBJ1-2
CASSYSGRGYTF
TGTGCCAGCAGTTACTCAGGGAGGGGCTACACCTTC
>TRBV5-1|-|-|TRBJ1-2
CASSLDRQRYTF
TGCGCCAGCAGCTTGGACCGACAGCGCTACACCTTC
>TRBV5-1|-|-|TRBJ1-4
CARSRGGSHTTNEKLFF
TGCGCCAGAAGCCGGGGAGGATCGCACACAACTAATGAAAAACTGTTTTTT
>TRBV5-3|-|-|TRBJ2-7
CARSCPTEQYF
TGTGCCAGAAGCTGTCCGACAGAGCAGTACTTC
>TRBV19|-|TRBD1|TRBJ1-5
CASSLEGQGNQPQHF
TGTGCCAGTAGTCTTGAGGGACAGGGAAATCAGCCCCAGCATTTT
>TRBV7-2|-|TRBD1|TRBJ2-1
CASSRQGTVSYNEQFF
TGTGCCAGCAGCCGTCAGGGGACAGTCTCCTACAATGAGCAGTTCTTC
>TRBV3-1/TRBV3-2|-|-|TRBJ2-1
CASSQLGVVEQFF
TGTGCCAGCAGCCAACTCGGGGTTGTTGAGCAGTTCTTC
>TRBV10-3|-|-|TRBJ1-3
CAITDRTTGNTIYF
TGTGCCATCACCGACAGGACAACTGGAAACACCATATATTTT
>TRBV2|few|TRBD1|TRBJ1-1
CASSEYRGPGTEAFF
TGTGCCAGCAGTGAATACAGGGGGCCGGGCACTGAAGCTTTCTTT
>TRBV5-1|-|TRBD1|TRBJ1-3
CASSLIPRTGQGGNTIYF
TGCGCCAGCAGCTTGATTCCCCGGACAGGGCAGGGTGGAAACACCATATATTTT
>TRBV5-1|-|-|TRBJ1-3
CASRSGGEDAGNTIYF
TGCGCCAGCAGATCGGGGGGCGAGGATGCTGGAAACACCATATATTTT
>TRBV4-1|-|TRBD1|TRBJ1-2
CASSPQGQGAAYGYTF
TGCGCCAGCAGCCCCCAGGGACAGGGGGCGGCCTATGGCTACACCTTC
>TRBV7-2|-|-|TRBJ2-5
CASTTRGAGRETQYF
TGTGCCAGCACTACCCGGGGGGCAGGGAGAGAGACCCAGTACTTC
>TRBV6-5|-|TRBD1|TRBJ2-3
CASSRQGADTQYF
TGTGCCAGCAGTCGACAGGGGGCAGATACGCAGTATTTT
>TRBV3-1/TRBV3-2|many|-|TRBJ1-6
CASSPQERGNSPLHF
TGTGCCAGCAGTCCACAGGAGCGGGGGAATTCACCCCTCCACTTT
>TRBV9|-|-|TRBJ1-1
CASTPGLNTEAFF
TGTGCCAGCACACCAGGGCTGAACACTGAAGCTTTCTTT